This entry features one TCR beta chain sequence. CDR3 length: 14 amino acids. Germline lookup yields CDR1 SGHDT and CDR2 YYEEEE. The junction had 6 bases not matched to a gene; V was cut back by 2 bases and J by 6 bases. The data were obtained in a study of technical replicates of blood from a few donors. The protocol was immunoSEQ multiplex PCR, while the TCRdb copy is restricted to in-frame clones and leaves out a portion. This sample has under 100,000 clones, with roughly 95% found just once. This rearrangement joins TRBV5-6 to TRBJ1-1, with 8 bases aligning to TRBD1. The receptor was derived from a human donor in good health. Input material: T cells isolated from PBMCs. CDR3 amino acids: CASSFVQGASEAFF. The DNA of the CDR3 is TGTGCCAGCAGCTTCGTTCAGGGGGCTTCTGAAGCTTTCTTT.